Listed below are T cell receptor beta chains from one sample, sequenced in a study of CD8 T cells in cerebrospinal fluid in Alzheimer's disease. TCRdb derives one entry per CDR3 protein from the 10x single-cell sequencing reads, leaving out DNA. This sample contains over a thousand distinct CDR3 sequences. Source material: cerebrospinal fluid. These receptor sequences come from a human donor in good health. Both conserved end residues are part of each CDR3. Not every row has a clone size; where given, it reads once, few, many or a size class.

clone_size | j_call | v_call | cdr3_aa
medium-sized | TRBJ1-3 | TRBV12-3/TRBV12-4 | CASLRNRGYPRGNTIYF
NA | TRBJ2-5 | TRBV19 | CASSIPGEETQYF
medium-sized | TRBJ2-1 | TRBV5-1 | CASRRSTGPSPVEQFF
medium-sized | TRBJ1-6 | TRBV12-3/TRBV12-4 | CASSLTGGNSPLHF
medium-sized | TRBJ2-3 | TRBV2 | CASNLLAGGSDTQYF
medium-sized | TRBJ2-7 | TRBV27 | CASSFGTGPYEQYF
medium-sized | TRBJ2-1 | TRBV3-1 | CASSISGGAISGEQFF
NA | TRBJ1-4 | TRBV6-1 | CASSRGDLEKLFF
large | TRBJ1-5 | TRBV5-5 | CASSLAGQPQHF
medium-sized | TRBJ1-1 | TRBV7-2 | CASSTRGLSTEAFF
medium-sized | TRBJ1-3 | TRBV7-9 | CASSLYLRGYSGNTIYF
medium-sized | TRBJ2-3 | TRBV5-1 | CASSLVASGTDTQYF
medium-sized | TRBJ1-2 | TRBV19 | CASSMALSGREGYTF
medium-sized | TRBJ2-3 | TRBV3-1 | CASSPWDRATDTQYF
medium-sized | TRBJ2-1 | TRBV28 | CASSYLLEEDYNEQFF
large | TRBJ2-7 | TRBV20-1 | CSVTDTYEQYF
medium-sized | TRBJ2-1 | TRBV19 | CASSSGGTSVYEQFF
large | TRBJ1-5 | TRBV4-1 | CASSQDPPLGSNQPQHF
NA | TRBJ2-1 | TRBV7-9 | CASSARENEQFF
medium-sized | TRBJ2-7 | TRBV11-2 | CASSSVGEQYF
medium-sized | TRBJ2-7 | TRBV28 | CASRAGHEQYF
medium-sized | TRBJ2-2 | TRBV4-3 | CASSQLAAGELFF
medium-sized | TRBJ1-1 | TRBV6-6 | CASSYTGTGPGGAFF
medium-sized | TRBJ1-5 | TRBV12-3/TRBV12-4 | CASSLMGNQPQHF
large | TRBJ2-7 | TRBV12-3/TRBV12-4 | CASSLRGRSEQYF
medium-sized | TRBJ2-1 | TRBV11-2 | CASSASGGVQFF
medium-sized | TRBJ2-3 | TRBV12-3/TRBV12-4 | CASSPTRGGYPSTDTQYF
NA | TRBJ2-2 | TRBV2 | CASSRGTTNTGELFF
medium-sized | TRBJ1-2 | TRBV10-2 | CASSESAEGYGYTF
medium-sized | TRBJ1-2 | TRBV4-2 | CASSQDYSGGDGYTF
medium-sized | TRBJ2-3 | TRBV3-1 | CASSQGLDTQYF
medium-sized | TRBJ2-1 | TRBV5-1 | CASSPRGSGGVDEQFF
large | TRBJ2-5 | TRBV11-2 | CASSWTVQETQYF
medium-sized | TRBJ1-1 | TRBV30 | CASKGTVNTEAFF
medium-sized | TRBJ2-7 | TRBV6-5 | CASSYRGQGYEQYF
medium-sized | TRBJ1-5 | TRBV7-2 | CASSFDSSNQPQHF
large | TRBJ2-2 | TRBV4-3 | CASSPSFAGFTGELFF
medium-sized | TRBJ2-7 | TRBV12-3/TRBV12-4 | CASSHRASYEQYF
medium-sized | TRBJ1-1 | TRBV12-3/TRBV12-4 | CASRPRQAGSSEAFF
medium-sized | TRBJ1-4 | TRBV4-1 | CASSRAEIATNEKLFF
medium-sized | TRBJ2-5 | TRBV20-1 | CSADKTGPRETQYF
medium-sized | TRBJ1-6 | TRBV28 | CASSSPSMPGTVNSPLHF
medium-sized | TRBJ1-5 | TRBV12-3/TRBV12-4 | CASRSSLNQPQHF
medium-sized | TRBJ2-7 | TRBV20-1 | CSVRGSYEQYF
medium-sized | TRBJ1-2 | TRBV7-2 | CASSRDPEGGYTF
NA | TRBJ1-5 | TRBV2 | CASREGRNQPQHF
medium-sized | TRBJ2-6 | TRBV9 | CASSGASTATQAGANVLTF
medium-sized | TRBJ2-3 | TRBV29-1 | CSVAPRRTSRFPDTQYF
medium-sized | TRBJ2-3 | TRBV5-1 | CASSSGTLRTDTQYF
large | TRBJ2-5 | TRBV7-2 | CASSFQAGQETQYF
NA | TRBJ1-5 | TRBV6-5 | CATGAYSNQPQHF
medium-sized | TRBJ2-1 | TRBV4-2 | CASSPKYRDFSYNEQFF
NA | TRBJ1-3 | TRBV1 | CTSSQDGPAGRSGNTIYF
medium-sized | TRBJ2-5 | TRBV5-1 | CASSLGATQETQYF
medium-sized | TRBJ2-5 | TRBV6-2/TRBV6-3 | CASSQSYRQETQYF